The source of this TCR beta chain is a study of T cells in Graves' hyperthyroidism and ophthalmopathy. CDR3 size: 14 residues. CDR1 and CDR2 from the germline V gene are WNHNN and SYGVQD (reference sequence). Trimming removed 1 base at V and 11 bases at J, with 17 bases between. This clonotype was recorded many times. Amplification of TCR beta CDR3 regions used RNA as the template. First-round RT-PCR with HTBI primers amplified the TCR CDR3 region. TCRdb re-called the multiplex PCR reads through MiXCR, storing one row per CDR3 protein. The sample has around 300,000 distinct CDR3 sequences, approximately 26% seen once.

V is TRBV10-1 and J is TRBJ1-1, with D possibly being TRBD1 (5 bases). This receptor was taken from a man aged 40-49 years with Graves' hyperthyroidism that later progressed to Graves' ophthalmopathy. The material sequenced was blood. The CDR3 protein is CASSEFRGRGAAFF. In DNA, the CDR3 is TGCGCCAGCAGTGAGTTTAGGGGACGGGGAGCGGCTTTCTTT.